A selection of T cell receptor beta chains follows, all from one sample in a study of cytomegalovirus exposure and HLA in healthy donors. TCRdb's copy holds only in-frame clones and misses some; the assay was immunoSEQ multiplex PCR. The sample lists 95,000 to 110,000 clones, approximately 80% occurring once. What was sequenced was PBMCs. These receptor sequences come from a woman aged 18 to 35 in good health and CMV-seropositive. CDR3s include the opening cysteine and the closing phenylalanine or tryptophan. Fields, in order: J gene, D gene, clone size, V gene, CDR3 protein, CDR3 DNA. D genes are given only for firm matches. Size is stated for part of the rows, as once, few or many counts, or as a class when the clone is expanded.

>TRBJ2-2|TRBD1|.|TRBV13
CASSAPRNRGANTGELFF
TGTGCCAGCAGCGCCCCGCGGAACAGGGGGGCGAACACCGGGGAGCTGTTTTTT
>TRBJ2-3|.|once|TRBV30
CAWSRVDTQYF
TGTGCCTGGAGCCGGGTAGATACGCAGTATTTT
>TRBJ1-2|TRBD1|.|TRBV28
CASSRQGRLGYGYTF
TGTGCCAGCAGTCGACAGGGGAGGCTAGGCTATGGCTACACCTTC
>TRBJ1-5|TRBD1|.|TRBV7-9
CASSPGQGNQPQHF
TGTGCCAGCAGCCCGGGACAGGGCAATCAGCCCCAGCATTTT
>TRBJ2-7|.|once|TRBV5-4
CASSLSGAPYEQYF
TGTGCCAGCAGCTTATCAGGGGCCCCCTACGAGCAGTACTTC
>TRBJ1-1|.|.|TRBV11-2
CASSLGGLSTEAFF
TGTGCCAGCAGCTTAGGCGGGTTGAGCACTGAAGCTTTCTTT
>TRBJ1-1|.|.|TRBV10-1
CASRAGLDTEAFF
TGCGCCAGCAGGGCTGGCCTGGACACTGAAGCTTTCTTT
>TRBJ1-1|TRBD1|.|TRBV6-5
CASSYMGQGYTEAFF
TGTGCCAGCAGTTACATGGGACAGGGCTACACTGAAGCTTTCTTT
>TRBJ2-1|TRBD2|.|TRBV28
CASITWTSGSYNEQFF
TGTGCCAGCATTACCTGGACTAGCGGTTCGTACAATGAGCAGTTCTTC
>TRBJ2-7|TRBD1|.|TRBV27
CASTYGQGRSYEQYF
TGTGCCAGCACCTATGGACAGGGCCGCTCCTACGAGCAGTACTTC
>TRBJ2-7|TRBD1|.|TRBV29-1
CSVVDRGRIEQYF
TGCAGCGTAGTGGACAGGGGGCGAATCGAGCAGTACTTC
>TRBJ2-1|TRBD2|.|TRBV10-1
CASSESLAGGHLGEQFF
TGCGCCAGCAGTGAGTCACTAGCGGGAGGCCATCTCGGTGAGCAGTTCTTC
>TRBJ1-2|TRBD1|.|TRBV4-1
CASSQGQGAVYGYTF
TGCGCCAGCAGCCAAGGACAGGGGGCTGTTTATGGCTACACCTTC
>TRBJ1-1|TRBD1|.|TRBV6-5
CASSQGQGSTEAFF
TGTGCCAGCAGCCAGGGACAGGGGAGCACTGAAGCTTTCTTT
>TRBJ2-7|TRBD1|.|TRBV5-6
CASSRGQGSYEQYF
TGTGCCAGCAGCCGCGGACAGGGGTCCTACGAGCAGTACTTC
>TRBJ1-4|.|.|TRBV19
CASKQYEGREKLFF
TGTGCCAGTAAACAATACGAGGGTCGGGAAAAACTGTTTTTT
>TRBJ1-1|.|.|TRBV20-1
CSAGEATEAFF
TGCAGTGCCGGTGAGGCGACTGAAGCTTTCTTT
>TRBJ1-5|.|few|TRBV19
CASSPITQGNQPQHF
TGTGCCAGTAGTCCGATCACGCAGGGGAATCAGCCCCAGCATTTT
>TRBJ1-2|.|.|TRBV30
CAWSWGGGGYTF
TGTGCCTGGAGTTGGGGGGGAGGCGGCTACACCTTC
>TRBJ2-1|.|.|TRBV28
CASSLFHSNEQFF
TGTGCCAGCAGTTTATTTCACTCCAATGAGCAGTTCTTC
>TRBJ1-2|.|.|TRBV6-1
CASSEQTSGSTNYGYTF
TGTGCCAGCAGTGAACAAACCTCCGGGTCTACTAACTATGGCTACACCTTC
>TRBJ2-7|.|once|TRBV2
CASSDGDRSSYEQYF
TGTGCCAGCAGTGACGGCGACAGGAGCTCCTACGAGCAGTACTTC
>TRBJ2-1|TRBD2|.|TRBV7-6
CASSLPGARLAEANEQFF
TGTGCCAGCAGCCTACCGGGGGCCCGACTAGCGGAAGCTAATGAGCAGTTCTTC
>TRBJ2-5|.|.|TRBV15
CATSRDSGVVETQYF
TGTGCCACCAGCAGAGATAGCGGAGTGGTGGAGACCCAGTACTTC
>TRBJ2-6|.|.|TRBV19
CASNAGSAGANVLTF
TGTGCCAGTAATGCAGGCTCGGCTGGGGCCAACGTCCTGACTTTC
>TRBJ1-1|.|.|TRBV30
CAWWDTLRYTEAFF
TGTGCCTGGTGGGACACTTTGAGGTACACTGAAGCTTTCTTT
>TRBJ1-5|TRBD1|.|TRBV28
CASSTWTGGNQPQHF
TGTGCCAGCAGTACCTGGACAGGGGGCAATCAGCCCCAGCATTTT
>TRBJ2-3|.|few|TRBV2
CASSDNVFGGTSTDTQYF
TGTGCCAGCAGTGATAATGTATTTGGCGGCACTAGCACAGATACGCAGTATTTT